Listed below are T cell receptor beta chains from one sample, sequenced in a study of breast tumors, draining lymph nodes, adjacent tissues. TCRdb independently ran MiXCR on the multiplex PCR reads; one entry per CDR3 protein. The sample has roughly 49,000 distinct CDR3 sequences, roughly 39% seen once; the top ten hold 10% to 13%. The sample comprised breast tumor tissue. Every receptor here comes from a female donor with breast cancer. Some clones in this sample may be carry-over from other donors' samples. Both conserved end residues are part of each CDR3. A D gene is named only where the DNA matches it firmly. Clone size is shown for a subset of rows, as once, few, many or a class of expanded clone.

V gene,clone size,D gene,J gene,CDR3 protein,CDR3 DNA
TRBV7-2,.,.,TRBJ2-1,CASSLARVSEQFF,TGTGCCAGCAGCTTAGCTAGGGTGAGTGAGCAGTTCTTC
TRBV12-3/TRBV12-4,.,TRBD2,TRBJ2-3,CASSGGTSVLDTQYF,TGTGCCAGCAGTGGGGGGACTAGTGTTTTGGATACGCAGTATTTT
TRBV12-3/TRBV12-4,many,.,TRBJ2-5,CASSTGWETQYF,TGTGCCAGCAGTACAGGTTGGGAGACCCAGTACTTC
TRBV9,once,TRBD1,TRBJ1-6,CACSVEGTGLGSPLHF,TGTGCCTGCAGCGTAGAGGGGACAGGGTTAGGGTCACCCCTCCACTTT
TRBV7-9,large,.,TRBJ2-5,CASSLTNSQETQYF,TGTGCCAGCAGCTTAACAAACAGCCAAGAGACCCAGTACTTC
TRBV20-1,.,.,TRBJ1-4,CSASREINEKLFF,TGCAGTGCTAGCAGGGAGATTAATGAAAAACTGTTTTTT
TRBV15,many,.,TRBJ1-5,CATSGGSLYSNQPQHF,TGTGCCACCAGCGGCGGGAGCCTTTATAGCAATCAGCCCCAGCATTTT
TRBV7-3,.,.,TRBJ1-1,CASSLQGENTEAFF,TGTGCCAGCAGCTTACAAGGAGAGAACACTGAAGCTTTCTTT
TRBV7-8,many,.,TRBJ2-3,CASSTRVGGALTDTQYF,TGTGCCAGCAGCACCCGAGTGGGGGGGGCCCTCACAGATACGCAGTATTTT
TRBV28,.,.,TRBJ1-6,CASSNSRGYNSPLHF,TGTGCCAGCAGCAACTCTAGGGGGTATAATTCACCCCTCCACTTT
TRBV5-1,many,.,TRBJ2-3,CASSFSGTRGDTQYF,TGCGCCAGCAGCTTCTCCGGGACCCGTGGAGATACGCAGTATTTT
TRBV6-6,.,.,TRBJ1-6,CASRRIPNSPLHF,TGTGCCAGCAGGCGAATACCAAATTCACCCCTCCACTTT
TRBV20-1,many,.,TRBJ2-7,CSARDGVLGRVYEQYF,TGCAGTGCTAGAGATGGAGTTCTGGGACGGGTCTACGAGCAGTACTTC
TRBV11-3,many,TRBD1,TRBJ2-5,CASSSRGRGLETQYF,TGTGCCAGCAGCTCGAGAGGAAGGGGGCTTGAGACCCAGTACTTC
TRBV24-1,.,.,TRBJ2-1,CATSDPGWGYGQFF,TGTGCCACCAGTGACCCGGGCTGGGGCTATGGGCAGTTCTTC
TRBV10-3,many,TRBD1,TRBJ1-2,CAISLQGADGYTF,TGTGCCATCAGCCTTCAGGGGGCAGATGGCTACACCTTC
TRBV10-3,once,TRBD2,TRBJ2-1,CAISVRAGGANEQFF,TGTGCCATCAGTGTGCGGGCGGGAGGAGCAAATGAGCAGTTCTTC
TRBV3-1,.,.,TRBJ2-7,CASSPYRDEKYF,TGTGCCAGCAGCCCTTACCGGGACGAGAAGTACTTC
TRBV20-1,many,TRBD2,TRBJ2-1,CSARDRLAVIYEQFF,TGCAGTGCTAGAGATCGCCTAGCGGTTATCTATGAGCAGTTCTTC
TRBV7-3,.,.,TRBJ2-3,CASSLSAGSTNTQYF,TGCGCCAGCAGCTTATCGGCGGGGAGCACAAATACGCAGTATTTT
TRBV12-3/TRBV12-4,many,TRBD1,TRBJ1-1,CASSFLQGTEAFF,TGTGCCAGCAGTTTTTTACAGGGGACTGAAGCTTTCTTT
TRBV12-3/TRBV12-4,many,TRBD1,TRBJ1-4,CASSRQGLDEKLFF,TGTGCCAGCAGTCGACAGGGGCTCGATGAAAAACTGTTTTTT
TRBV4-3,many,.,TRBJ2-2,CASSRTIPGELFF,TGCGCCAGCAGCCGGACTATTCCCGGGGAGCTGTTTTTT
TRBV11-2,many,.,TRBJ2-4,CASSMDGEFGNIQYF,TGTGCCAGCAGCATGGATGGGGAGTTCGGAAACATTCAGTACTTC
TRBV25-1,.,TRBD2,TRBJ2-3,CASSKPRGLAGERTDTQYF,TGTGCCAGCAGCAAACCCAGAGGACTAGCGGGAGAAAGGACAGATACGCAGTATTTT
TRBV19,many,.,TRBJ2-1,CASSISTENNEQFF,TGTGCCAGTAGTATCTCGACAGAAAACAATGAGCAGTTCTTC
TRBV4-1,many,.,TRBJ2-7,CASSQIIRSPDEQYF,TGCGCCAGCAGCCAGATAATAAGATCCCCTGACGAGCAGTACTTC
TRBV6-2/TRBV6-3,many,TRBD1,TRBJ1-2,CASSSGTANYGYTF,TGTGCCAGCAGTTCCGGGACAGCTAACTATGGCTACACCTTC
TRBV5-8,many,.,TRBJ2-2,CASSLQGRNTGELFF,TGTGCCAGCAGCTTGCAGGGCAGGAACACCGGGGAGCTGTTTTTT
TRBV10-3,.,.,TRBJ1-2,CAISDTVYTF,TGTGCCATCAGTGATACTGTCTACACCTTC
TRBV6-2/TRBV6-3,many,.,TRBJ2-5,CASSPTSLSEETQYF,TGTGCCAGCAGCCCTACTAGTTTAAGTGAAGAGACCCAGTACTTC
TRBV7-2,many,.,TRBJ1-5,CASRSLDQPQHF,TGTGCCAGCAGGTCACTGGATCAGCCCCAGCATTTT
TRBV7-3,many,.,TRBJ2-7,CASSPGRSSYEQYF,TGTGCCAGCAGCCCAGGACGGAGCTCCTACGAGCAGTACTTC
TRBV19,.,.,TRBJ1-1,CASSMAYGGTEAFF,TGTGCCAGTAGCATGGCTTACGGTGGGACTGAAGCTTTCTTT
TRBV20-1,once,TRBD1,TRBJ1-4,CSAEDRGSASTNEKPVF,TGCAGTGCTGAGGACAGGGGGAGCGCCTCAACTAATGAAAAACCGGTTTTT
TRBV5-5,many,.,TRBJ2-2,CASSPSPRDTGELFF,TGTGCCAGCAGCCCGAGCCCACGAGACACCGGGGAGCTGTTTTTT
TRBV19,many,.,TRBJ2-7,CASSNPGLEQYF,TGTGCCAGTAGTAACCCCGGGCTCGAGCAGTACTTC
TRBV3-1,.,.,TRBJ1-4,CASSRRVTNEKLFF,TGTGCCAGCAGCCGAAGGGTAACTAATGAAAAACTGTTTTTT
TRBV5-1,medium-sized,TRBD2,TRBJ2-1,CASSLRTSGSYNEQFF,TGCGCCAGCAGCTTAAGGACTAGCGGGAGCTACAATGAGCAGTTCTTC
TRBV24-1,many,.,TRBJ2-1,CATGDTGTLSFNEQFF,TGTGCCACCGGTGATACCGGGACGCTGAGTTTCAATGAGCAGTTCTTC
TRBV6-1,.,.,TRBJ2-7,CASSESSYEQYF,TGTGCCAGCAGTGAGAGTTCCTACGAGCAGTACTTC
TRBV2,many,TRBD1,TRBJ2-7,CASRRQGEGYEQYF,TGTGCCAGCAGGAGACAGGGTGAAGGATACGAGCAGTACTTC
TRBV7-2,.,TRBD1,TRBJ1-2,CASSFLRGGNYGYPF,TGTGCCAGCAGCTTTCTCAGAGGGGGCAACTATGGCTACCCCTTC
TRBV5-5,.,TRBD1,TRBJ2-5,CASSRTGGQEAQYF,TGTGCCAGCAGCCGGACAGGGGGACAAGAGGCCCAGTACTTC
TRBV7-2,.,.,TRBJ2-1,CASSLVTADEQFF,TGTGCCAGCAGCTTGGTCACCGCAGATGAGCAGTTCTTC
TRBV7-2,.,.,TRBJ2-7,CASSLTVSWTYEQYF,TGTGCCAGCAGCTTGACCGTATCTTGGACCTACGAGCAGTACTTC
TRBV5-4,many,.,TRBJ2-3,CASSFRRTDTQYF,TGTGCCAGCAGCTTTCGGCGCACAGATACGCAGTATTTT
TRBV20-1,few,.,TRBJ2-5,CSASNNRDSWETQYF,TGCAGTGCCAGCAACAACAGGGACTCTTGGGAGACCCAGTACTTC
TRBV4-3,many,.,TRBJ2-1,CASSPSHRESVLDNEQFF,TGCGCCAGCAGCCCGTCCCACAGGGAGTCCGTTCTCGACAATGAGCAGTTCTTC
TRBV20-1,few,TRBD2,TRBJ2-1,CSAGASGSRNNEQFF,TGCAGTGCTGGGGCTAGCGGGAGTCGAAACAATGAGCAGTTCTTC
TRBV19,many,TRBD2,TRBJ2-2,CASSIAGGRTGELFF,TGTGCCAGTAGTATAGCGGGAGGTCGGACCGGGGAGCTGTTTTTT
TRBV20-1,.,TRBD2,TRBJ2-5,CSARDVASVAGVMETQYF,TGCAGTGCTAGAGATGTGGCTTCGGTAGCGGGAGTGATGGAGACCCAGTACTTC
TRBV5-1,many,.,TRBJ2-1,CASSLVADSYNEQFF,TGCGCCAGCAGCTTGGTTGCGGATTCCTACAATGAGCAGTTCTTC